This record concerns one T cell receptor (beta chain) sequence. There were TCR beta CDR3 regions amplified from RNA transcripts. In the first-round RT-PCR of the TCR CDR3, the HTBI primer set was used. TCRdb re-called the multiplex PCR reads with MiXCR, one entry per CDR3 protein. The table records fewer than 700,000 distinct CDR3 sequences, approximately 17% of them present only once. The CDR3 runs 15 residues. The V end was cut by 2 bases, the J end by 1 base, with 13 bases between. Germline values: CDR1 GTSNPN, CDR2 SVGIG (reference sequence). The sample belongs to a study of T cells in Graves' hyperthyroidism and ophthalmopathy. Study-wide context: The blood sample was taken at first diagnosis, before treatment began.

V gene TRBV30 combines with J gene TRBJ2-3; TRBD1 is a possible D gene (5 bases). The source material was blood. This receptor was identified in a woman between 18 and 29 years old with Graves' ophthalmopathy. CDR3 sequence (DNA): TGTGCCTGGAGTAGGGGTACAGACGGCACAGATACGCAGTATTTT. It specifies CAWSRGTDGTDTQYF.